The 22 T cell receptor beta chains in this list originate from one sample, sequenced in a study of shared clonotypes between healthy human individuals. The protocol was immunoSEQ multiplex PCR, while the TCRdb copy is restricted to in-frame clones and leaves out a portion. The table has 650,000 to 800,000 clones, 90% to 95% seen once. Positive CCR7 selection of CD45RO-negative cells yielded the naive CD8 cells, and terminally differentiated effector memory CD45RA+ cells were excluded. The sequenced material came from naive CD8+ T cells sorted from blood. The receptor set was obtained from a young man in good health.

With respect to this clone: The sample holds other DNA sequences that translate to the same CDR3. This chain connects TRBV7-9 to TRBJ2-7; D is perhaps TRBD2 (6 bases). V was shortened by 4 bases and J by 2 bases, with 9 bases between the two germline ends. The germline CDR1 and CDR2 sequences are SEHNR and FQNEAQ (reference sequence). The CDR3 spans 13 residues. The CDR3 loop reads CASSSGLTYEQYF. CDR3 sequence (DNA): TGTGCCAGCAGCTCGGGACTTACCTACGAGCAGTACTTC.

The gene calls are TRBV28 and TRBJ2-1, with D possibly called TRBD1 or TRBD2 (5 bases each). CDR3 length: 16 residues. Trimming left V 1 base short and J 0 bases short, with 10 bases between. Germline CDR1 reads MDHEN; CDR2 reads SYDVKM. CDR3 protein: CASSLFRGGSYNEQFF. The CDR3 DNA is TGTGCCAGCAGTTTATTCCGGGGCGGCTCCTACAATGAGCAGTTCTTC.

CDR3 protein: CASSLRDRVYDEQFF. DNA for the CDR3: TGTGCCAGCAGCTTGCGAGACAGGGTTTACGATGAGCAGTTCTTC. The V gene is TRBV5-4, the J gene TRBJ2-1, with 7 bases matching TRBD1. V lost 1 base to trimming and J lost 8 bases; unmatched junction nucleotides: 9. CDR1 SGHNT and CDR2 YYREEE come from the germline V gene (reference sequence). This CDR3 region has 15 residues.

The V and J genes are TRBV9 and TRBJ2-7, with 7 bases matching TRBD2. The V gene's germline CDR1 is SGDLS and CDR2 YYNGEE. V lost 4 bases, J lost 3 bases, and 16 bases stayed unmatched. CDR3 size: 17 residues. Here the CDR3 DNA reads TGTGCCAGCAGCCCGAGCCCAGGCCCTAGCGGTGACTACGAGCAGTACTTC. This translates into CASSPSPGPSGDYEQYF.

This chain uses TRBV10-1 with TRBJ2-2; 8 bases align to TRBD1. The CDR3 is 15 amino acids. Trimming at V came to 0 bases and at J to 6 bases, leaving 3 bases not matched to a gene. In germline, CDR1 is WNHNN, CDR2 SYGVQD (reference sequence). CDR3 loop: CASSESDRVAGELFF. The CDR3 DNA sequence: TGCGCCAGCAGTGAGTCGGACAGGGTGGCCGGGGAGCTGTTTTTT.

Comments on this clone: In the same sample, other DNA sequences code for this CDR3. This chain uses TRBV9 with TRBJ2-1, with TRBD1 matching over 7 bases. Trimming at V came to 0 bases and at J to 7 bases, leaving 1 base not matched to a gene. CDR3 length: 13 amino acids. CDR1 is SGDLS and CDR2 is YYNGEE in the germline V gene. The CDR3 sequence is CASSVDRGNEQFF. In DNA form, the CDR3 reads TGTGCCAGCAGCGTAGACAGGGGTAATGAGCAGTTCTTC.

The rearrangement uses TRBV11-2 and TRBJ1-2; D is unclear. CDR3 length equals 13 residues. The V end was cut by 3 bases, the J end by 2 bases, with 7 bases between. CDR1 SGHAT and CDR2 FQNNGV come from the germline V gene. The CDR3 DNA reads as TGTGCCAGCAGCTTGACACTGAACTATGGCTACACCTTC. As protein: CASSLTLNYGYTF. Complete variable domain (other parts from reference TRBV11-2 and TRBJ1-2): EAGVAQSPRYKIIEKRQSVAFWCNPISGHATLYWYQQILGQGPKLLIQFQNNGVVDDSQLPKDRFSAERLKGVDSTLKIQPAKLEDSAVYLCASSLTLNYGYTFGSGTRLTVV.

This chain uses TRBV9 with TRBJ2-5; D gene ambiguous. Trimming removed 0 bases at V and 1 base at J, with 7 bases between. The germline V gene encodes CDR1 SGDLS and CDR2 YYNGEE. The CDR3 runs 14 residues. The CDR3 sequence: CASSVDPIQETQYF. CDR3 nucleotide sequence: TGTGCCAGCAGCGTAGATCCCATCCAAGAGACCCAGTACTTC.

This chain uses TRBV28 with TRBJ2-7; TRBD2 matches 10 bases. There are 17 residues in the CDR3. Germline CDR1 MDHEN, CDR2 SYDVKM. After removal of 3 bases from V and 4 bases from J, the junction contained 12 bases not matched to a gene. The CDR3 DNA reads TGTGCCAGCAGTTTCGACCCAGCGGGAGGGCCCTCTTACGAGCAGTACTTC. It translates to CASSFDPAGGPSYEQYF.

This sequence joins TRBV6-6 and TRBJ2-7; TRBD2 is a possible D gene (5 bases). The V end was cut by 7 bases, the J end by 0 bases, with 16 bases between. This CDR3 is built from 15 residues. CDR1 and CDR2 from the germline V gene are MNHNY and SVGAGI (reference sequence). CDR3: CASTSLDFLSYEQYF. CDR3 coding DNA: TGTGCCAGCACCTCACTGGACTTTCTCTCCTACGAGCAGTACTTC.

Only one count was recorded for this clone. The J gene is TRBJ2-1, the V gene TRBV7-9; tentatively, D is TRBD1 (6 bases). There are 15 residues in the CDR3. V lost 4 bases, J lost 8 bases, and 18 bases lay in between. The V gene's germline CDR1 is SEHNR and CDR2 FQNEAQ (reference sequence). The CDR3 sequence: CASSSSLGGFDEQFF. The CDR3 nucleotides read TGTGCCAGCAGCTCCTCGCTAGGGGGTTTCGATGAGCAGTTCTTC.

The CDR3 reads CASSRGDPFYTEAFF. DNA for the CDR3: TGTGCCAGCAGCCGCGGTGATCCCTTTTACACTGAAGCTTTCTTT. V and J are TRBV9 and TRBJ1-1; D not resolved. CDR1 and CDR2 from the germline V gene are SGDLS and YYNGEE. V lost 4 bases, J lost 3 bases, and 16 bases lay in between. This CDR3 contains 15 residues.

CDR3 DNA sequence: TGTGCCAGCAGCACAAAGGGGTTCCCCTATGGCTACACCTTC. Translated, it gives CASSTKGFPYGYTF. The chain links TRBV6-6 to TRBJ1-2, with D maybe TRBD1 (5 bases). V was trimmed by 6 bases and J by 4 bases, leaving 15 bases between them. From germline, CDR1 is MNHNY and CDR2 SVGAGI (reference sequence). This CDR3 is built from 14 residues.

CDR3 amino acids: CASSLHNKGIGYEQYF. The DNA for the CDR3 is TGTGCCAGCAGCTTACATAACAAGGGTATCGGCTACGAGCAGTACTTC. The genes are TRBV7-9 and TRBJ2-7; the D is unclear. V was pared by 2 bases and J by 3 bases, with 17 bases between. The germline CDR1 and CDR2 sequences are SEHNR and FQNEAQ (reference sequence). This CDR3 region has 16 residues.

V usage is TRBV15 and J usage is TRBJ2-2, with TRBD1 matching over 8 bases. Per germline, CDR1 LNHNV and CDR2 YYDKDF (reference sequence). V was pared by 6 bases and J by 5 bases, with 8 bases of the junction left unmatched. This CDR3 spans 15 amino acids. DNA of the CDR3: TGTGCCACCAGGCGCGGGACAGGAACGACCGGGGAGCTGTTTTTT. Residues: CATRRGTGTTGELFF.

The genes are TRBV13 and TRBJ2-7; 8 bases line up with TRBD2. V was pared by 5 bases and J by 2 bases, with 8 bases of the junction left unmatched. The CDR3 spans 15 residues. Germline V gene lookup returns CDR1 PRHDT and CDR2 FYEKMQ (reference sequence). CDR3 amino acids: CASSPGGGRAYEQYF. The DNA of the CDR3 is TGTGCCAGCAGCCCCGGGGGGGGACGGGCCTACGAGCAGTACTTC.

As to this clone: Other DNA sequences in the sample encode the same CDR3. CDR3: CASSLGFEAFF. In DNA form, the CDR3 reads TGTGCCAGCAGCCTGGGATTTGAAGCTTTCTTT. The genes are TRBV5-4 and TRBJ1-1, with D unresolved. V dropped 4 bases and J dropped 7 bases, with 8 bases sitting between them. The CDR3 extends over 11 amino acids. Germline lookup yields CDR1 SGHNT and CDR2 YYREEE (reference sequence).

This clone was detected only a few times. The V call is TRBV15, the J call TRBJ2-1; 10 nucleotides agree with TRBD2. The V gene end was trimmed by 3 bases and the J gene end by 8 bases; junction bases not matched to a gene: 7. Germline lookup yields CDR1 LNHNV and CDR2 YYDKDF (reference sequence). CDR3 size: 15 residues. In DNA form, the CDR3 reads TGTGCCACCAGCAGCGGAGCGGGAGGGGTCGATGAGCAGTTCTTC. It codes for CATSSGAGGVDEQFF.

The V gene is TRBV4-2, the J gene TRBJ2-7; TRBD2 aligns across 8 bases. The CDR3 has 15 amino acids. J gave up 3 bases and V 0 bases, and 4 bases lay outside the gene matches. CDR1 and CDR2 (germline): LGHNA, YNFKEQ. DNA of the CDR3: TGTGCCAGCAGCCAAGAGACTAGCGTAAACTACGAGCAGTACTTC. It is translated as CASSQETSVNYEQYF.

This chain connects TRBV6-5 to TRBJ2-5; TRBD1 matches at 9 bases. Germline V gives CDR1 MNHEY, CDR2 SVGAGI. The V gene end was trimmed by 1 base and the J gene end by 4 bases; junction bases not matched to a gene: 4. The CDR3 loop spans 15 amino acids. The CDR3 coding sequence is TGTGCCAGCAGTTACTGGACAGGGGACGGAGAGACCCAGTACTTC. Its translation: CASSYWTGDGETQYF.

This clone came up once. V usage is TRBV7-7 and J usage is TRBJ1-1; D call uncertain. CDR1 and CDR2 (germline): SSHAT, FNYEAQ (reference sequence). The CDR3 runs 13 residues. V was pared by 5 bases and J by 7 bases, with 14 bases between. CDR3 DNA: TGTGCCAGCAGCCCAAGTCCCACCGGTGAAGCTTTCTTT. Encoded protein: CASSPSPTGEAFF. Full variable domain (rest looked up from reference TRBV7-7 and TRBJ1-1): GAGVSQSPRYKVTKRGQDVTLRCDPISSHATLYWYQQALGQGPEFLTYFNYEAQPDKSGLPSDRFSAERPEGSISTLTIQRTEQRDSAMYRCASSPSPTGEAFFGQGTRLTVV.

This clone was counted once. The DNA for the CDR3 is TGTGCCAGCAGCTTATTCTTGGACAGGGGGCGATGGGGCACAGATACGCAGTATTTT. It codes for CASSLFLDRGRWGTDTQYF. J is TRBJ2-3 and V is TRBV7-9; 11 positions agree with TRBD1. Unmatched junction bases numbered 11, after V lost 2 bases and J lost 1 base. CDR3 length: 19 residues. Germline lookup yields CDR1 SEHNR and CDR2 FQNEAQ (reference sequence).